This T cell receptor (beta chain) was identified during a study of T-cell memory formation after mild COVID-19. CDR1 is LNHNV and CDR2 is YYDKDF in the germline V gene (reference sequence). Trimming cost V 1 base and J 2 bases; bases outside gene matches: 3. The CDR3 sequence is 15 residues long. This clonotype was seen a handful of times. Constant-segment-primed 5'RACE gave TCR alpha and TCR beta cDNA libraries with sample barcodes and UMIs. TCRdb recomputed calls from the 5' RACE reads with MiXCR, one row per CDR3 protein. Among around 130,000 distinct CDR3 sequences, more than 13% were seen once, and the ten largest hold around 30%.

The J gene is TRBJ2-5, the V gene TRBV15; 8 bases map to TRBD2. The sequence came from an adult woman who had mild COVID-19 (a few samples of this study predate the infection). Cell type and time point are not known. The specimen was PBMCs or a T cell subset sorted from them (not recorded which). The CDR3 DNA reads TGTGCCACCAGCAGAGGAGCGGGGGAGCAAGAGACCCAGTACTTC. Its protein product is CATSRGAGEQETQYF.